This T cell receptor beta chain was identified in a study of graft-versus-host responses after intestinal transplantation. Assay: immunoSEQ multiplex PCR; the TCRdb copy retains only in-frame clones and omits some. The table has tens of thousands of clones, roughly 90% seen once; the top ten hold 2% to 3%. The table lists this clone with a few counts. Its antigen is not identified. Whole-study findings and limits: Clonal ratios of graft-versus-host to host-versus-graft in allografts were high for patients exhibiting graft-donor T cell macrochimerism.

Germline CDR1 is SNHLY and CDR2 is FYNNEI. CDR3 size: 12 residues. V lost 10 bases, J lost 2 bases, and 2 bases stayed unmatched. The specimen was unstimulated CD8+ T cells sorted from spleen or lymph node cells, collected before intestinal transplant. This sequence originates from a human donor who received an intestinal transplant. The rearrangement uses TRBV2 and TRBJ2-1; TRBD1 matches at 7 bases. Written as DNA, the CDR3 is TGTGCCAACCAGGGGGCCTACAATGAGCAGTTCTTC. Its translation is CANQGAYNEQFF.